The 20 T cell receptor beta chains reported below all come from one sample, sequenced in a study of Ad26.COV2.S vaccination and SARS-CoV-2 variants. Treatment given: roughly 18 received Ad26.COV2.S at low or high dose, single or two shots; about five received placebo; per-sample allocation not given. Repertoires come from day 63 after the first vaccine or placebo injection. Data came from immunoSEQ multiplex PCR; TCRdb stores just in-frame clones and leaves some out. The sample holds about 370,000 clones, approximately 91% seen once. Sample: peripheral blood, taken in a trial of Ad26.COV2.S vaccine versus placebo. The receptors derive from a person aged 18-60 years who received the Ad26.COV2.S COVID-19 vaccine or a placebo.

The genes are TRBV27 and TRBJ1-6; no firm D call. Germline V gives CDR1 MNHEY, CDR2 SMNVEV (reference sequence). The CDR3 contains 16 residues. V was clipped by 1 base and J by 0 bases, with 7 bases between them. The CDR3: CASSLLAGSYNSPLHF. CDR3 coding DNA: TGTGCCAGCAGTTTATTGGCAGGCTCCTATAATTCACCCCTCCACTTT.

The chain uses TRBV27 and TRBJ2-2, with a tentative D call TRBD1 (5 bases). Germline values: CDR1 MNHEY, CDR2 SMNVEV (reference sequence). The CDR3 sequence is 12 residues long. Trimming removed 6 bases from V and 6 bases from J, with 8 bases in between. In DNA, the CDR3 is TGTGCCAGCAGGGAAGGGGCCGGGGAGCTGTTTTTT. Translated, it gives CASREGAGELFF.

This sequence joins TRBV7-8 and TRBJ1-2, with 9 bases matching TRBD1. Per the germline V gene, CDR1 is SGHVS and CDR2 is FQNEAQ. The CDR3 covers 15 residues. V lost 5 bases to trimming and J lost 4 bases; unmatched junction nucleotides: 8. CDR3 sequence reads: CASSLLGQGSYGYTF. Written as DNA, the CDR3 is TGTGCCAGCAGCCTTTTGGGACAGGGCTCCTATGGCTACACCTTC.

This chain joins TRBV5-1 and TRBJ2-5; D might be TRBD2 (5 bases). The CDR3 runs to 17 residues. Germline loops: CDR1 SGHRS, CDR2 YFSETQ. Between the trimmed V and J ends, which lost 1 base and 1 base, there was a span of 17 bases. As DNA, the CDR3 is TGCGCCAGCAGCTTGAGTACGCCCGGGGATCCCCAAGAGACCCAGTACTTC. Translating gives CASSLSTPGDPQETQYF.

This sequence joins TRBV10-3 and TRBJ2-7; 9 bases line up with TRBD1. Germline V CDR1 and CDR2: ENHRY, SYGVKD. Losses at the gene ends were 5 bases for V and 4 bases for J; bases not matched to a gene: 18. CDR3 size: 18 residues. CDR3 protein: CAISQRWEGQGLSYEQYF. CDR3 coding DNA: TGTGCCATCAGTCAGAGATGGGAGGGACAGGGTCTAAGTTACGAGCAGTACTTC.

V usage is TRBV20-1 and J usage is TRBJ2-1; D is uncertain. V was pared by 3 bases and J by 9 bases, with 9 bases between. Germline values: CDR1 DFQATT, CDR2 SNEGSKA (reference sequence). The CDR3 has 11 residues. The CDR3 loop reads CSASTNGEQFF. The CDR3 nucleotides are TGCAGTGCTAGTACCAACGGTGAGCAGTTCTTC.

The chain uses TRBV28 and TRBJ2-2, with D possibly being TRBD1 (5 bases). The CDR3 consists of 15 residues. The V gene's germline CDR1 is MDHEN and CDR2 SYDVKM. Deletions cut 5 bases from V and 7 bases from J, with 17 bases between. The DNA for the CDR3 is TGTGCCAGCAGTCTCTTCCCCAGGGTCAGCGGGGAGCTGTTTTTT. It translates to CASSLFPRVSGELFF.

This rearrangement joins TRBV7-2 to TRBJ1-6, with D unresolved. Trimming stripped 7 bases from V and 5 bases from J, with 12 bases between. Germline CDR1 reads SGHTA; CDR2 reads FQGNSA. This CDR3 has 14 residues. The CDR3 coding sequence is TGTGCCAGCACCCTGAGGGCCGATAATTCACCCCTCCACTTT. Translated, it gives CASTLRADNSPLHF.

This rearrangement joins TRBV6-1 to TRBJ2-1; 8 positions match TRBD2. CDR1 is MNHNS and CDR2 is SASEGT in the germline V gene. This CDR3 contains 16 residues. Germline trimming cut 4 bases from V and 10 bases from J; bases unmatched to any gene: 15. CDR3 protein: CASSGHGQRGIAEQFF. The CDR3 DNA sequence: TGTGCCAGCAGTGGTCACGGCCAGCGGGGGATAGCCGAGCAGTTCTTC.

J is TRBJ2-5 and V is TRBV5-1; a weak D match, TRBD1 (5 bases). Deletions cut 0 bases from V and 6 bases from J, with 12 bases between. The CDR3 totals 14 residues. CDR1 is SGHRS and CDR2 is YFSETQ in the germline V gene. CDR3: CASSLGSGLKTQYF. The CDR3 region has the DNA TGCGCCAGCAGCTTGGGGTCAGGGCTTAAGACCCAGTACTTC.

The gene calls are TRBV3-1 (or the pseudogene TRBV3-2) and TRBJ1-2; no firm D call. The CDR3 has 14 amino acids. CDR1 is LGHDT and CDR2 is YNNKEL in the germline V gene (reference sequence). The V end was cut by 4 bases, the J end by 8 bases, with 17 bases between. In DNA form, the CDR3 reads TGTGCCAGCAGCCCTAAGATCCGGGGTGAAGGCTACACCTTC. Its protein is CASSPKIRGEGYTF.

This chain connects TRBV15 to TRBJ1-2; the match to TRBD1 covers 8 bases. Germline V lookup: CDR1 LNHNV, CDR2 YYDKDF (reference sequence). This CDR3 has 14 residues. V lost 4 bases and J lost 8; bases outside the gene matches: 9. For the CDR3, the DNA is TGTGCCACCAGCAAAGACAGGGGCGCCGCGGGCTACACCTTC. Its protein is CATSKDRGAAGYTF.

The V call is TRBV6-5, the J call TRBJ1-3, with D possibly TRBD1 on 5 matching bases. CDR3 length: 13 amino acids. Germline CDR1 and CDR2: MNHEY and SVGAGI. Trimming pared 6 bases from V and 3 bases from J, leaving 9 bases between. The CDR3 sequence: CASRQGGGNTIYF. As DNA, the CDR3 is TGTGCCAGCAGGCAGGGAGGTGGAAACACCATATATTTT.

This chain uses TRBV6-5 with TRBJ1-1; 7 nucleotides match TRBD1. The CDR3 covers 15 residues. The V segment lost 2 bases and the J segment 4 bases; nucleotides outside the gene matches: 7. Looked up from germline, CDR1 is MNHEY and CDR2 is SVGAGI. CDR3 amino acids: CASSYTGAPGTEAFF. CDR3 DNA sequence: TGTGCCAGCAGTTACACAGGGGCCCCGGGCACTGAAGCTTTCTTT.

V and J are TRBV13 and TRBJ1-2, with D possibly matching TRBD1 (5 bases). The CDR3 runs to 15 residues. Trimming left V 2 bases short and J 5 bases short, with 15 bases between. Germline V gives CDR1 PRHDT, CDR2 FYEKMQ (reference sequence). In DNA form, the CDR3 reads TGTGCCAGCAGCTTACAAGACAGAAGAGGATATGGCTACACCTTC. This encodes CASSLQDRRGYGYTF. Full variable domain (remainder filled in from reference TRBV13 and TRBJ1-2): AAGVIQSPRHLIKEKRETATLKCYPIPRHDTVYWYQQGPGQDPQFLISFYEKMQSDKGSIPDRFSAQQFSDYHSELNMSSLELGDSALYFCASSLQDRRGYGYTFGSGTRLTVV.

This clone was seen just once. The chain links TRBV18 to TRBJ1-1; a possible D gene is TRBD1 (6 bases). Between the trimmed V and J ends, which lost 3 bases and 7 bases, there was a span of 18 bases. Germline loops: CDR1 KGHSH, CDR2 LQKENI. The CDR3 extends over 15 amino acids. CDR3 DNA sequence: TGTGCCAGCTCACCCTCTGGGGGCCGGAATCTTGAAGCTTTCTTT. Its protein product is CASSPSGGRNLEAFF. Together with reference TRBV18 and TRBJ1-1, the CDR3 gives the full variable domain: NAGVMQNPRHLVRRRGQEARLRCSPMKGHSHVYWYRQLPEEGLKFMVYLQKENIIDESGMPKERFSAEFPKEGPSILRIQQVVRGDSAAYFCASSPSGGRNLEAFFGQGTRLTVV.

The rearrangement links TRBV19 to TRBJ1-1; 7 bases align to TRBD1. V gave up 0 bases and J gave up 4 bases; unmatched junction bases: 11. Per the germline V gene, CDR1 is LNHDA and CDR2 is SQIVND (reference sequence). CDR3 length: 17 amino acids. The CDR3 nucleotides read TGTGCCAGTAGTATAGATAGGGCAGGGGGAAGTGGCACTGAAGCTTTCTTT. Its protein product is CASSIDRAGGSGTEAFF.

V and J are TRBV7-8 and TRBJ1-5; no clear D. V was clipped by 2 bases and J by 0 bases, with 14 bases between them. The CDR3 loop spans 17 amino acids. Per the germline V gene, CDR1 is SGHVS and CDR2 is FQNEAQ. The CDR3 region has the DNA TGTGCCAGCAGCTTATTTGGCCGAGGTGATAGCAATCAGCCCCAGCATTTT. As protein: CASSLFGRGDSNQPQHF.

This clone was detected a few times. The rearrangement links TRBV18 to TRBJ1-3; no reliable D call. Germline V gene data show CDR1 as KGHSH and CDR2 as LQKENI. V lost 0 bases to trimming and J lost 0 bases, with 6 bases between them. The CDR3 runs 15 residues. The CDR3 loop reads CASSPPRGSGNTIYF. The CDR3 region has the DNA TGTGCCAGCTCACCACCGCGGGGCTCTGGAAACACCATATATTTT.

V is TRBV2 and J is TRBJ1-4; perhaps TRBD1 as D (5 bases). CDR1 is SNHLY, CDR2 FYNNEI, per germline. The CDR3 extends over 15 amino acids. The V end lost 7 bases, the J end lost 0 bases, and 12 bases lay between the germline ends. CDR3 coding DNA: TGTGCCAGCATTATGCAGGGAACAACTAATGAAAAACTGTTTTTT. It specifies CASIMQGTTNEKLFF.